This is a list of T cell receptor beta chains from one sample in a study of CD8+ T cells in alopecia areata. Sequencing used immunoSEQ multiplex PCR; TCRdb keeps in-frame clones, though not all of them. In the table there are 120,000 or so clones, around 60% of which are singletons. The sample consisted of CD4+ T cells sorted from blood, taken at week 4, from a patient treated with tofacitinib. These receptor sequences come from a human donor with alopecia areata. CDR3s include the opening cysteine and the closing phenylalanine or tryptophan. A D gene is named only where the DNA matches it firmly. Size values are once, few and many counts, or a class for expanded clones, and some rows have none.

TRBV29-1	.	.	TRBJ2-1	CSVALSNEQFF	TGCAGCGTCGCCCTCTCCAATGAGCAGTTCTTC
TRBV5-1	.	few	TRBJ2-7	CASSLTGRGAYEQYF	TGCGCCAGCAGCTTGACGGGGCGCGGGGCCTACGAGCAGTACTTC
TRBV4-1	TRBD2	.	TRBJ2-7	CASSQVGSGSRYEQYF	TGCGCCAGCAGCCAAGTCGGTAGCGGGAGTCGCTACGAGCAGTACTTC
TRBV5-1	TRBD1	.	TRBJ1-2	CASSLGQGAFSYGYTF	TGCGCCAGCAGCTTGGGACAGGGGGCATTCAGCTATGGCTACACCTTC
TRBV7-9	.	few	TRBJ1-5	CASSANVLSQHF	TGTGCCAGCAGCGCCAATGTATTGTCCCAGCATTTT
TRBV9	.	.	TRBJ2-5	CASSKGGAQETQYF	TGTGCCAGCAGCAAAGGGGGGGCCCAGGAGACCCAGTACTTC
TRBV18	.	.	TRBJ2-1	CASLASISSYNEQFF	TGTGCCAGCTTAGCCAGCATCAGCTCCTACAATGAGCAGTTCTTC
TRBV7-2	.	few	TRBJ2-3	CASSLERTDTQYF	TGTGCCAGCAGCTTGGAGCGCACAGATACGCAGTATTTT
TRBV4-3	TRBD2	many	TRBJ2-5	CASSQGTSGSMETQYF	TGCGCCAGCAGCCAGGGGACTAGCGGGAGCATGGAGACCCAGTACTTC
TRBV30	.	few	TRBJ1-2	CAWTLRRAGRPYGYTF	TGTGCCTGGACCCTACGCCGGGCAGGGCGGCCCTATGGCTACACCTTC
TRBV4-2	.	.	TRBJ2-1	CASSHDRSGINEQFF	TGTGCCAGCAGCCACGACAGGTCGGGGATCAATGAGCAGTTCTTC
TRBV7-2	.	once	TRBJ2-5	CASSLPRAQYF	TGTGCCAGCAGCTTACCCCGGGCCCAGTACTTC
TRBV7-2	TRBD2	few	TRBJ2-5	CASSSSGRETQYF	TGTGCCAGCAGCAGTAGCGGGAGGGAGACCCAGTACTTC
TRBV6-5	.	.	TRBJ1-2	CASRKTGFYGYTF	TGTGCCAGCAGAAAAACAGGGTTCTATGGCTACACCTTC
TRBV28	.	few	TRBJ2-7	CASSPSGAYEQYF	TGTGCCAGCAGCCCTTCGGGGGCCTACGAGCAGTACTTC
TRBV30	.	few	TRBJ2-5	CAWSVRPGTQYF	TGTGCCTGGAGTGTACGGCCGGGGACCCAGTACTTC
TRBV29-1	.	.	TRBJ1-3	CSVERGNTIYF	TGCAGCGTTGAACGTGGCAACACCATATATTTT
TRBV28	.	.	TRBJ2-7	CASSRSYEQYF	TGTGCCAGCAGTCGGAGCTACGAGCAGTACTTC
TRBV29-1	.	.	TRBJ1-5	CSVGLDSNQPQHF	TGCAGCGTGGGGTTGGACAGCAATCAGCCCCAGCATTTT
TRBV7-9	.	once	TRBJ1-2	CASSLSGRYYGYTF	TGTGCCAGCAGCTTAAGTGGGCGGTACTATGGCTACACCTTC
TRBV2	.	.	TRBJ1-6	CASSGGNSPLHF	TGTGCCAGCAGTGGTGGAAATTCACCCCTCCACTTT
TRBV30	.	.	TRBJ2-2	CAWSVRGRELFF	TGTGCCTGGAGTGTACGTGGCCGGGAGCTGTTTTTT
TRBV20-1	.	.	TRBJ2-7	CSARLVREQYF	TGCAGTGCCAGGCTAGTGAGAGAGCAGTACTTC
TRBV29-1	.	.	TRBJ1-5	CSVATGTGQPQHF	TGCAGCGTTGCAACAGGGACGGGTCAGCCCCAGCATTTT
TRBV4-3	.	few	TRBJ2-7	CASSQDWAASSYEQYF	TGCGCCAGCAGCCAAGATTGGGCGGCCAGCTCCTACGAGCAGTACTTC
TRBV29-1	.	.	TRBJ2-7	CSVAPSGVYEQYF	TGCAGCGTTGCACCCTCGGGGGTCTACGAGCAGTACTTC
TRBV7-9	TRBD1	.	TRBJ2-7	CASSRDSQGYEQYF	TGTGCCAGCAGCCGCGACTCACAGGGGTACGAGCAGTACTTC
TRBV5-1	.	.	TRBJ1-2	CASSPGQINYGYTF	TGCGCCAGCAGCCCAGGACAGATTAACTATGGCTACACCTTC
TRBV29-1	TRBD1	.	TRBJ2-5	CSVEDRGRVETQYF	TGCAGCGTGGAGGACAGGGGGCGCGTAGAGACCCAGTACTTC
TRBV29-1	.	.	TRBJ1-2	CSVGEGTNYGYTF	TGCAGCGTTGGAGAGGGAACTAACTATGGCTACACCTTC
TRBV4-3	.	.	TRBJ2-3	CASSPRGGTDTQYF	TGCGCCAGCAGCCCTCGGGGTGGCACAGATACGCAGTATTTT
TRBV15	.	.	TRBJ2-5	CATSRDIQDQETQYF	TGTGCCACCAGCAGAGATATACAGGACCAAGAGACCCAGTACTTC
TRBV4-3	.	.	TRBJ1-1	CASSQEFNRVTEAFF	TGCGCCAGCAGCCAAGAGTTTAACAGGGTGACTGAAGCTTTCTTT
TRBV18	.	.	TRBJ1-2	CASSPPALLNYGYTF	TGTGCCAGCTCACCACCGGCCCTCCTTAACTATGGCTACACCTTC
TRBV5-1	.	.	TRBJ2-1	CASSGGLSYNEQFF	TGCGCCAGCAGCGGCGGACTCTCCTACAATGAGCAGTTCTTC
TRBV5-6	.	.	TRBJ1-3	CASSLKVSGYFSGNTIYF	TGTGCCAGCAGCTTGAAGGTATCAGGGTACTTCTCTGGAAACACCATATATTTT
TRBV18	.	once	TRBJ2-3	CASSPGPSDTQYF	TGTGCCAGCTCACCCGGGCCGTCAGATACGCAGTATTTT
TRBV5-6	TRBD2	.	TRBJ2-1	CASSLMRGGPNEQFF	TGTGCCAGCAGCTTGATGCGGGGGGGCCCCAATGAGCAGTTCTTC
TRBV9	.	.	TRBJ2-5	CASSVSIVQETQYF	TGTGCCAGCAGCGTATCAATAGTACAAGAGACCCAGTACTTC
TRBV6-5	.	.	TRBJ1-3	CASSSSLRPGNTIYF	TGTGCCAGCAGCTCCTCCCTAAGGCCTGGAAACACCATATATTTT